The clone carrying this TCR beta chain was seen a few times. The data are from a study of PD-L1 blockade in urothelial cancer. Study summary: Male sex and bladder-origin urothelial cancer were recorded for twenty-five of 29 patients. The median number of T cells present in blood samples was 141,255. Blood was analyzed 3 weeks (second dose) and 6 weeks after treatment start.

The table came from immunoSEQ multiplex PCR; TCRdb's copy has only in-frame clones and leaves some out. The table records about 120,000 clones, approximately 85% of them present only once. Time point indicated: peripheral blood 6 weeks after treatment start. Per-patient samples, pretreatment and on-treatment, numbered 1 to 8. The clonotype comes from a man between 45 and 60 years old with urothelial cancer. This sample comprised PBMCs, obtained around atezolizumab (anti-PD-L1) treatment.

The CDR3 DNA reads TGCGCCAGCAGCTTAACAGGGGGAGACGGGGAGCTGTTTTTT. It is translated as CASSLTGGDGELFF. The chain combines TRBV5-1 with TRBJ2-2, with 8 positions matching TRBD1. The CDR3 extends over 14 amino acids. Per germline, CDR1 SGHRS and CDR2 YFSETQ. V dropped 2 bases and J dropped 7; count of bases not matched to a gene: 4.